Each of the 22 T cell receptor beta chains below was sequenced from the same sample in a study of cytomegalovirus exposure and HLA in healthy donors (dated by TCRdb to the late 2010s). Library generation was performed with the immunoSEQ multiplex PCR assay. The multiplex PCR relied on a mix of 60 forward primers for TCR Vbeta segments and 13 reverse primers for TCR Jbeta segments. TCRdb's version of the immuneACCESS table is confined to in-frame rearrangements and falls short of the full clone set. An unresolved V gene accounts for under half of the shortfall where checked; the remainder is of unknown origin. This sample lists some 99,000 clones; approximately 71% were detected once. The ten largest clones represent around 7.7% of the sample. What was sequenced was PBMCs. These receptors were obtained from a man aged 40-50 years in good health and CMV-seronegative.

The chain joins TRBV5-1 to TRBJ2-7; maybe TRBD1 (6 bases). The CDR3 extends over 14 amino acids. Trimming stripped 1 base from V and 4 bases from J, with 12 bases between. Germline values: CDR1 SGHRS, CDR2 YFSETQ. CDR3 bases: TGCGCCAGCAGCTTGACAGGGTTAGGTTACGAGCAGTACTTC. It is translated as CASSLTGLGYEQYF.

This chain connects TRBV25-1 to TRBJ2-3; maybe TRBD1 (6 bases). CDR1 is MGHDK and CDR2 is SYGVNS in the germline V gene. Trimming took off 3 bases at V and 3 bases at J, with 7 bases between the two ends. The CDR3 has 13 amino acids. The CDR3 loop is CASSDTGTDTQYF. CDR3 in DNA: TGTGCCAGCAGTGATACAGGGACAGATACGCAGTATTTT.

This clone turned up a few times. The rearrangement links TRBV18 to TRBJ2-7, with a weak D call TRBD2 (5 bases). V lost 4 bases, J lost 6 bases, and 16 bases lay in between. This CDR3 region has 14 residues. Germline V gives CDR1 KGHSH, CDR2 LQKENI. The DNA for the CDR3 is TGTGCCAGCTCACACACGGATGGCGGGCTCGAGCAGTACTTC. The encoded protein is CASSHTDGGLEQYF.

The chain carries TRBV7-2 and TRBJ1-1; D unclear. The germline V and J ends were trimmed by 2 bases and 0 bases, with 4 bases remaining between them. The germline CDR1 and CDR2 sequences are SGHTA and FQGNSA. The CDR3 has 13 amino acids. The DNA for the CDR3 is TGTGCCAGCAGCTTAACGGTGAACACTGAAGCTTTCTTT. It codes for CASSLTVNTEAFF.

This sequence joins TRBV7-3 and TRBJ2-6; 7 bases map to TRBD2. This CDR3 contains 15 residues. The V gene end was trimmed by 5 bases and the J gene end by 2 bases; junction bases not matched to a gene: 3. Germline values: CDR1 SGHTA, CDR2 FQGTGA. The CDR3 DNA reads as TGTGCCAGCAGCACGGGGAGGGCTGGGGCCAACGTCCTGACTTTC. This encodes CASSTGRAGANVLTF.

This clone was counted between two and nine times. V and J are TRBV7-2 and TRBJ2-3; no firm D call. Germline V gives CDR1 SGHTA, CDR2 FQGNSA. The CDR3 covers 13 residues. The V end was cut by 5 bases, the J end by 2 bases, with 8 bases between. CDR3 residues: CASSPTFTDTQYF. The DNA of the CDR3 is TGTGCCAGCAGCCCGACATTCACAGATACGCAGTATTTT.

This CDR3 reads CASSSLGLAGALRDEQFF. In DNA form, the CDR3 reads TGTGCCAGCAGTAGCCTCGGACTAGCGGGGGCCCTTCGGGATGAGCAGTTCTTC. The chain has TRBV27 and TRBJ2-1; 13 bases line up with TRBD2. With 5 bases clipped from V and 8 bases from J, the junction kept 15 bases outside the gene matches. The germline gives CDR1 MNHEY, CDR2 SMNVEV (reference sequence). The CDR3 length is 18 residues.

This clone came up a few times. CDR3 in amino acids: CASSSPRGGGLINEQFF. The CDR3 DNA reads as TGTGCCAGCAGTTCACCCCGAGGGGGGGGGCTAATTAATGAGCAGTTCTTC. This chain joins TRBV27 and TRBJ2-1, with D possibly being TRBD2 (7 bases). CDR1 and CDR2 (germline): MNHEY, SMNVEV (reference sequence). This CDR3 comprises 17 residues. The ends were cut back, 4 bases at V and 7 bases at J, with 23 bases in the middle.

This chain links TRBV2 with TRBJ1-2; TRBD1 is a possible D gene (5 bases). Germline loops: CDR1 SNHLY, CDR2 FYNNEI. V was shortened by 7 bases and J by 0 bases, with 9 bases between the two germline ends. This CDR3 is built from 13 residues. The CDR3 loop is CASIRESNYGYTF. CDR3 DNA sequence: TGTGCCAGCATCAGGGAATCTAACTATGGCTACACCTTC. Filled out from reference TRBV2 and TRBJ1-2, the complete variable domain reads EPEVTQTPSHQVTQMGQEVILRCVPISNHLYFYWYRQILGQKVEFLVSFYNNEISEKSEIFDDQFSVERPDGSNFTLKIRSTKLEDSAMYFCASIRESNYGYTFGSGTRLTVV.

This chain uses TRBV19 with TRBJ2-5, with D uncertain. The V end lost 8 bases, the J end lost 11 bases, and 21 bases lay between the germline ends. From germline, CDR1 is LNHDA and CDR2 SQIVND (reference sequence). The CDR3 loop spans 13 amino acids. The CDR3 region has the DNA TGTGCCAGTCGAAACGAAGGATTGGGCCCGCAGTACTTC. Its translation: CASRNEGLGPQYF.

The CDR3 sequence is CASSFGGGGYTF. The CDR3 DNA reads as TGTGCCAGCAGTTTCGGCGGCGGCGGCTACACCTTC. V is TRBV28 and J is TRBJ1-2, with no clear D. This CDR3 comprises 12 residues. V lost 3 bases and J lost 8, with 10 bases in between. Germline CDR1 MDHEN, CDR2 SYDVKM.

V is TRBV7-9 and J is TRBJ1-2; TRBD1 matches at 10 bases. Trimming cost V 5 bases and J 4 bases; bases outside gene matches: 7. Looked up from germline, CDR1 is SEHNR and CDR2 is FQNEAQ (reference sequence). The CDR3 sequence is 15 residues long. CDR3 DNA sequence: TGTGCCAGCAGCGCGGACAGGGGGTATGGCTATGGCTACACCTTC. Protein: CASSADRGYGYGYTF.

The chain is built from TRBV5-6 and TRBJ1-1; a weak D match, TRBD1 (5 bases). Germline assignment: CDR1 SGHDT and CDR2 YYEEEE. The CDR3 runs 14 residues. The V end lost 5 bases, the J end lost 7 bases, and 18 bases lay between the germline ends. This CDR3 is CASSGGGSGREAFF. In DNA, the CDR3 is TGTGCCAGCAGTGGCGGGGGGTCGGGTCGTGAAGCTTTCTTT.

The rearrangement uses TRBV7-9 and TRBJ2-5, with 9 bases aligning to TRBD2. With 6 bases clipped from V and 2 bases from J, the junction kept 7 bases outside the gene matches. Germline V lookup: CDR1 SEHNR, CDR2 FQNEAQ (reference sequence). The CDR3 length is 15 residues. For the CDR3, the DNA is TGTGCCAGCAGTAACCGACTAGCGGCTCAAGAGACCCAGTACTTC. Amino acids: CASSNRLAAQETQYF.

This sequence joins TRBV9 and TRBJ1-2; D remains unclear. The germline V and J ends were trimmed by 4 bases and 2 bases, with 12 bases remaining between them. CDR3 length: 14 amino acids. CDR1 and CDR2 from the germline V gene are SGDLS and YYNGEE. CDR3 nucleotides: TGTGCCAGCAGCACCCTCGCGGCGAACTATGGCTACACCTTC. Amino acid sequence: CASSTLAANYGYTF.

The chain recombines TRBV9 with TRBJ2-5; 7 bases fit TRBD1. The CDR3 totals 14 residues. The germline gives CDR1 SGDLS, CDR2 YYNGEE. V dropped 0 bases and J dropped 5; count of bases not matched to a gene: 4. The CDR3, as DNA: TGTGCCAGCAGCGTAGGAGGGGGCCGCGAGACCCAGTACTTC. Its translation: CASSVGGGRETQYF.

The J gene is TRBJ1-2, the V gene TRBV19; TRBD1 aligns across 9 bases. The ends lost 8 bases at V and 2 bases at J; junction bases unmatched: 3. The CDR3 is 13 residues long. CDR1 and CDR2 from the germline V gene are LNHDA and SQIVND (reference sequence). The CDR3 loop reads CASSGQGNYGYTF. The CDR3 nucleotides read TGTGCCAGTTCGGGACAGGGAAACTATGGCTACACCTTC.

This clone was found a few times. One end of the junction fails to match germline, which may point to a read error. This sequence joins TRBV4-1 and TRBJ2-7; 7 nucleotides align to TRBD1. From germline, CDR1 is MGHRA and CDR2 YSYEKL. The CDR3 is 15 amino acids. For the CDR3, the DNA is TGTGCCAGCAGCCAACCCGACAGGGTAGTCTACGAGCAGTACTTC. Protein product: CASSQPDRVVYEQYF.

The gene calls are TRBV9 and TRBJ1-2, with TRBD1 matching 7 bases. Germline CDR1 reads SGDLS; CDR2 reads YYNGEE. Losses at the gene ends were 0 bases for V and 3 bases for J; bases not matched to a gene: 2. CDR3 length equals 14 residues. CDR3 DNA: TGTGCCAGCAGCGTAGCTGACAGGGACTATGGCTACACCTTC. Amino acid sequence: CASSVADRDYGYTF. Drawing the rest from reference TRBV9 and TRBJ1-2, the complete variable domain is DSGVTQTPKHLITATGQRVTLRCSPRSGDLSVYWYQQSLDQGLQFLIQYYNGEERAKGNILERFSAQQFPDLHSELNLSSLELGDSALYFCASSVADRDYGYTFGSGTRLTVV.

This clone has only a few counts. This sequence joins TRBV5-1 and TRBJ2-2, with D possibly TRBD2 on 5 matching bases. Trimming took 2 bases from V and 0 from J, leaving 8 bases between them. CDR1 and CDR2 from the germline V gene are SGHRS and YFSETQ. This CDR3 is 15 amino acids long. CDR3 loop: CASSFRTANTGELFF. CDR3 coding DNA: TGCGCCAGCAGCTTCAGGACTGCGAACACCGGGGAGCTGTTTTTT.

This rearrangement joins TRBV19 to TRBJ1-2; no definite D call. V was clipped by 1 base and J by 0 bases, with 6 bases between them. There are 14 residues in the CDR3. From germline, CDR1 is LNHDA and CDR2 SQIVND (reference sequence). The CDR3 DNA sequence: TGTGCCAGTAGTATAGCCGGAGCTAACTATGGCTACACCTTC. Protein product: CASSIAGANYGYTF. Drawing the rest from reference TRBV19 and TRBJ1-2, the complete variable domain is DGGITQSPKYLFRKEGQNVTLSCEQNLNHDAMYWYRQDPGQGLRLIYYSQIVNDFQKGDIAEGYSVSREKKESFPLTVTSAQKNPTAFYLCASSIAGANYGYTFGSGTRLTVV.

This clone was seen a handful of times. The genes are TRBV5-6 and TRBJ1-2; possibly TRBD1 for D (5 bases). Germline V gene data show CDR1 as SGHDT and CDR2 as YYEEEE. V shed 4 bases and J shed 12 bases, with 19 bases lying between them. The length of the CDR3 is 13 residues. CDR3 in amino acids: CASSPDIYVAHTF. The CDR3 nucleotides are TGTGCCAGCAGCCCGGACATTTATGTAGCACACACCTTC.